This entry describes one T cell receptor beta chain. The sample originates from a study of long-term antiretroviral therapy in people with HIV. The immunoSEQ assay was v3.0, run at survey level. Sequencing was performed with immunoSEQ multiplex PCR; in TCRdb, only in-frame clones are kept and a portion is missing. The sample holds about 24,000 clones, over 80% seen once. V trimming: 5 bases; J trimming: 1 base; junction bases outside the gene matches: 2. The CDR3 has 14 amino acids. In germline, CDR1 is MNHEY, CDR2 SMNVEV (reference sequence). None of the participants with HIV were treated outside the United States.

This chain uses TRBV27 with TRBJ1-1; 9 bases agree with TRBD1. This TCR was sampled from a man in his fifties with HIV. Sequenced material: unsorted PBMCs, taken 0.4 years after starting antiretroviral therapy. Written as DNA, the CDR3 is TGTGCCAGCAGTGTACAGGGGGCGAACACTGAAGCTTTCTTT. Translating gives CASSVQGANTEAFF.